The subject of this entry is one T cell receptor (beta chain). This specimen belongs to a study of blood T cell repertoires in COVID-19. Study context: COVID-19 samples collected from the United States, Italy and Spain covered acute and convalescent phases.

In the authors' methods: Researchers report that nucleated cell counts were estimated from reference gene primer amplification. Libraries were prepared by immunoSEQ multiplex PCR; TCRdb keeps only in-frame clonotypes and omits some of them. Clone size and V and J calls were adopted from that table, with D and trimming inferred from the DNA. The sample records 90,000 to 100,000 clones, roughly 82% being singletons. Germline CDR1 is SNHLY and CDR2 is FYNNEI. This CDR3 has 11 residues. The V end was cut by 8 bases, the J end by 3 bases, with 7 bases between. Source material: peripheral blood. The gene calls are TRBV2 and TRBJ1-2; TRBD1 is a possible D gene (6 bases). This clonotype originated in a man in his sixties or seventies with active or convalescent COVID-19. The CDR3: CASGGYYGYTF. The CDR3 DNA is TGTGCCAGCGGGGGCTACTATGGCTACACCTTC.